The rows below give T cell receptor beta chains drawn from one sample of a study of early T cells in non-severe SARS-CoV-2 infection. TCRdb fed the 5' RACE reads into MiXCR, producing one record per CDR3 protein. The sample holds 60,000 to 90,000 distinct CDR3 sequences; around a tenth are singletons and the top ten take approximately 4.8%. Sequencing input: whole blood. These TCRs come from an adult who was a healthcare worker with PCR-confirmed SARS-CoV-2 infection or an uninfected control (not recorded which). Each CDR3 is given with its conserved first and last residue. The D gene is left open where the match is weak. Size is stated for part of the rows, as once, few or many counts, or as a class when the clone is expanded.

size: many; J: TRBJ1-5; D: NA; V: TRBV20-1; DNA: TGCAGTGCTAGAGCAGACGGTTATAGCAATCAGCCCCAGCATTTT; CDR3: CSARADGYSNQPQHF
size: NA; J: TRBJ2-3; D: TRBD1; V: TRBV20-1; DNA: TGCAGTGCTCCTCTGGGGACAGTCACAGATACGCAGTATTTT; CDR3: CSAPLGTVTDTQYF
size: NA; J: TRBJ1-4; D: NA; V: TRBV5-5; DNA: TGTGCCAGCAGCTCAAGTTTCAGGGGAAGTAATGAAAAACTGTTTTTT; CDR3: CASSSSFRGSNEKLFF
size: NA; J: TRBJ1-4; D: NA; V: TRBV28; DNA: TGTGCCAGCAGCCCCGGGTGGAATAATGAAAAACTGTTTTTT; CDR3: CASSPGWNNEKLFF
size: many; J: TRBJ2-3; D: NA; V: TRBV2; DNA: TGTGCCAGCGGCCCTGAAAATACGCAGTATTTT; CDR3: CASGPENTQYF
size: many; J: TRBJ2-7; D: TRBD2; V: TRBV5-4; DNA: TGTGCCAGCAGTTCTAAGGGCGGGAGCCCCTACGAGCAGTACTTC; CDR3: CASSSKGGSPYEQYF
size: medium-sized; J: TRBJ2-3; D: NA; V: TRBV5-1; DNA: TGCGCCAGCAGCTTGGCGGGAGATACGCAGTATTTT; CDR3: CASSLAGDTQYF
size: once; J: TRBJ2-3; D: TRBD2; V: TRBV6-1; DNA: TGTGCCAGCAGTGATGCGGGGACTAGGACAGATACGCAGTATTTT; CDR3: CASSDAGTRTDTQYF
size: many; J: TRBJ2-1; D: NA; V: TRBV4-2; DNA: TGTGCCAGCAGCCAAGGGACCGGGGGCCAGGTGTTCTTC; CDR3: CASSQGTGGQVFF
size: NA; J: TRBJ2-3; D: TRBD2; V: TRBV29-1; DNA: TGTACCGGGAGGGCCGTGGATACGCAGTATTTT; CDR3: CTGRAVDTQYF
size: few; J: TRBJ2-5; D: NA; V: TRBV6-1; DNA: TGTGCCAGCATCCCCCGCTGGGGGAGGGAGACCCAGTACTTC; CDR3: CASIPRWGRETQYF
size: NA; J: TRBJ2-7; D: NA; V: TRBV5-4; DNA: TGTGCCAGCAGCTTGGGGGACCTCTACGAGCAGTACTTC; CDR3: CASSLGDLYEQYF